This T cell receptor beta chain was identified in a study of cytomegalovirus exposure and HLA in healthy donors. General study findings and limits: Later analysis suggested links between common viral pathogens and several top significant clusters. Later analysis identified over 15,000 TCR beta sequences associated with HLA alleles, using a false discovery rate threshold of 0.05. Indistinguishability led to the exclusion of some V segments, TRBV6-2 and TRBV6-3 included.

The CDR3 is 14 amino acids. Germline V gene sequence: CDR1 MNHGY, CDR2 SAAAGT. The primer mix had 60 Vbeta and 13 Jbeta primers. Original methodology: A later analysis counted approximately 88 million unique TCR beta chains, around 10 million shared. Some clones are missing from TCRdb's copy, which holds only in-frame ones; the method was immunoSEQ multiplex PCR. For V, J and clone size, that table is used; D and trimming come from the DNA. The sample lists tens of thousands of clones, 60% to 80% occurring once. In regard to this clone: The antigen is undetermined.

The TCR comes from a woman aged 25 to 45 in good health and CMV-seronegative. The sample comprised PBMCs. This chain connects TRBV6-8 to TRBJ2-5; D is ambiguous. The end of the DNA fits TRBJ2-7 better, so the J call may be wrong. The CDR3 bases are TGTGCCAGCAGTTACTCGTGGTATACCTACGAGCAGTACTTC. Protein: CASSYSWYTYEQYF.